The table lists the clone carrying this T cell receptor (beta chain) with a few counts. Its cognate antigen is unknown. Before sequencing, viral peptide pools were used by the ViraFEST assay to expand antigen-specific CD4+ T cells. The culture ran for 10 days before CD4+ T cells were isolated. This individual contracted SARS-CoV-2 between March and December 2020, as verified by PCR. The researchers cultured approximately 2.1 million PBMC per well with about 10 IU/ml IL-2 and 8.5 to 10 ug/ml peptides. On both days 3 and 7, half of the culture medium was replaced with IL-2 medium. The assay was immunoSEQ multiplex PCR, and TCRdb's table has in-frame clones only and misses some. The sample has tens of thousands of clones, around two thirds seen once. These data originate in a study of vaccination effects on CD4 cells after COVID-19. Study-wide context: As their vaccination, participants received two doses of either BNT162b2 or mRNA-1273.

The V gene lost 5 bases and the J gene lost 3 bases, with 17 bases spanning the gap. The CDR3 length is 16 residues. Germline values: CDR1 SGHAT, CDR2 FQNNGV. This chain joins TRBV11-2 and TRBJ2-1, with D perhaps matching TRBD2 (6 bases). Source: CD4+ T cells from PBMCs cultured with HCoV-NL63 spike peptides, taken before COVID-19 vaccination. The receptor was isolated from a human donor who had a prior SARS-CoV-2 infection. The CDR3 region has the DNA TGTGCCAGCAGCCTTCGCGGAGGGCTGTACTACAATGAGCAGTTCTTC. Translation: CASSLRGGLYYNEQFF. Full variable domain (remainder filled in from reference TRBV11-2 and TRBJ2-1): EAGVAQSPRYKIIEKRQSVAFWCNPISGHATLYWYQQILGQGPKLLIQFQNNGVVDDSQLPKDRFSAERLKGVDSTLKIQPAKLEDSAVYLCASSLRGGLYYNEQFFGPGTRLTVL.